This record looks at one T cell receptor (beta chain) sequence and its context. In germline, CDR1 is LGHDT, CDR2 YNNKEL (reference sequence). CDR3 length equals 14 residues. V lost 4 bases and J 7 bases, leaving 11 bases between the germline ends. This specimen comes from a study of blood T cell repertoires in COVID-19. Some clones are missing from TCRdb's copy, which holds only in-frame ones; the method was immunoSEQ multiplex PCR. The table shows some 230,000 clones, with about 81% occurring only once. The sequence derives from an elderly woman with COVID-19, enrolled during active disease. Sequencing was performed on peripheral blood. The chain recombines TRBV3-1 (or the pseudogene TRBV3-2) with TRBJ1-6; possibly TRBD1 for D (6 bases). The DNA for the CDR3 is TGTGCCAGCAGCCCGTACAGGGACAATTCACCCCTCCACTTT. Its translation is CASSPYRDNSPLHF.